This TCR beta chain was observed in a study of patients and donors after allogeneic stem cell transplantation (TCRdb year 2020). The CDR3 sequence holds 15 residues, the cysteine and phenylalanine included. Only the CDR3 DNA stays, 45 bases, in frame from base 1. V gives up 4 bases and J gives up 9 bases, and the segment between their germline ends measures 17 bases. Based on the germline V gene, the CDR1 and CDR2 sequences are SGHDT and YYEEEE. Receptor amplification or capture employed RT-PCR. Sequencing used a NextSeq 550. TCRdb reprocessed the public reads (quality trimming at Q25 with fastp, clone calling with MiXCR) and kept in-frame beta chains. Entries that share a CDR3 protein sequence are merged under the most common genes and DNA. The sample profile shows about 7,600 distinct CDR3 sequences; around 10% of them were found once. About 50% of the sample goes to the ten largest clones. This clonotype has a handful of counts. The antigen this receptor binds is unknown. No base qualities exist here, and no much larger clone lies one base off it.

Recombination joined TRBV5-6 with TRBJ1-6; confidence is insufficient to name the D gene. The sequence was obtained from a human donor who was either an allogeneic HSCT recipient or a stem cell or donor lymphocyte infusion donor (not recorded which). It is not recorded whose cells these are; they may come from a transplant donor. Source material: blood, either unsorted or a sorted T cell fraction (not recorded which). The CDR3 is CASSPASLGTSPLHF. The DNA sequence follows: TGTGCCAGCAGCCCCGCATCACTTGGTACTTCACCCCTCCACTTT.